The text below deals with one TCR beta chain. The data are from a study of cytomegalovirus exposure and HLA in healthy donors. The germline V gene has CDR1 GTSNPN and CDR2 SVGIG (reference sequence). Trimming cost V 0 bases and J 4 bases; bases outside gene matches: 4. The CDR3 loop spans 14 amino acids. 13 Jbeta primers and 60 Vbeta primers were used for the PCR. Assay: immunoSEQ multiplex PCR; the TCRdb copy retains only in-frame clones and omits some. There are about 200,000 clones in the sample; around 83% occur only once, and 2.5% to 3.5% lies in the top ten. Sequences were obtained from PBMCs. The clonotype originates from a woman between 40 and 55 years old in good health and CMV-seronegative. This chain links TRBV30 with TRBJ2-7, with TRBD1 matching 9 bases. The CDR3 sequence: CAWSVQGAWYEQYF. CDR3 bases: TGTGCCTGGAGTGTACAGGGGGCTTGGTACGAGCAGTACTTC. The variable domain in full, completed from reference TRBV30 and TRBJ2-7, reads SQTIHQWPATLVQPVGSPLSLECTVEGTSNPNLYWYRQAAGRGLQLLFYSVGIGQISSEVPQNLSASRPQDRQFILSSKKLLLSDSGFYLCAWSVQGAWYEQYFGPGTRLTVT.